This T cell receptor (beta chain) derives from a study of blood T cells in healthy people across ages. Next came a second PCR, run for about 7 to 12 cycles, which used a sample-barcoded 5' primer along with a J-beta primer mix. Each cDNA was tagged by a template-switch adaptor containing 12 random nucleotides. MiXCR, applied by TCRdb to the 5' RACE reads, yields one record per CDR3 protein. The sample holds under 1 million distinct CDR3 sequences, about 42% seen once. Germline lookup yields CDR1 SGHRS and CDR2 YFSETQ. V gave up 3 bases and J gave up 1 base, with 13 bases separating them. The CDR3 runs to 15 residues. This clonotype was seen only a few times.

The sequence was collected from a man aged 55 to 69 in good health. The V call is TRBV5-1, the J call TRBJ2-5; D not resolved. Sequencing used blood. CDR3 loop: CASSSVQDFQETQYF. CDR3 DNA sequence: TGCGCCAGCAGCTCTGTCCAAGACTTCCAAGAGACCCAGTACTTC.